Listed here are 10 T cell receptor beta chains from one sample, sequenced in a study of PD-L1 blockade in urothelial cancer. Libraries were prepared by immunoSEQ multiplex PCR; TCRdb keeps only in-frame clonotypes and omits some of them. This repertoire shows tens of thousands of clones, around 90% found once; its top ten account for 6.5% to 8%. The sample consisted of PBMCs, taken around atezolizumab (anti-PD-L1) treatment. The receptors derive from a man between 60 and 75 years old with urothelial cancer.

This sequence joins TRBV5-1 and TRBJ1-1; no definite D call. This CDR3 is 17 amino acids long. The V and J ends lost 0 bases and 1 base respectively, with 16 bases between them. Germline assignment: CDR1 SGHRS and CDR2 YFSETQ. CDR3: CASSLAGSGGGNTEAFF. The CDR3 DNA reads as TGCGCCAGCAGCTTGGCTGGGTCAGGAGGTGGGAACACTGAAGCTTTCTTT.

The chain has TRBV29-1 and TRBJ2-3; 8 bases line up with TRBD1. Germline assignment: CDR1 SQVTM and CDR2 ANQGSEA. With 5 bases clipped from V and 4 bases from J, the junction kept 5 bases outside the gene matches. There are 13 residues in the CDR3. Written as DNA, the CDR3 is TGCAGCGTTACCAGACAGGGGCCAGATACGCAGTATTTT. Translated, it gives CSVTRQGPDTQYF.

J is TRBJ1-2 and V is TRBV27, with 10 bases fitting TRBD1. This CDR3 comprises 19 residues. Germline V lookup: CDR1 MNHEY, CDR2 SMNVEV (reference sequence). V lost 1 base and J lost 3; bases outside the gene matches: 14. CDR3 bases: TGTGCCAGCAGTTTATTCCCGCTCGGACAGGGGGGCGGAGACTATGGCTACACCTTC. This translates into CASSLFPLGQGGGDYGYTF.

The table lists this clone with a count of one. The CDR3 sequence is CASSVGQDRGETQYF. The DNA of the CDR3 is TGTGCCAGCAGCGTAGGGCAGGACAGGGGAGAGACCCAGTACTTC. The chain couples TRBV9 to TRBJ2-5, with TRBD1 matching over 9 bases. Germline V gives CDR1 SGDLS, CDR2 YYNGEE. This CDR3 has 15 residues. V was pared by 0 bases and J by 4 bases, with 4 bases of the junction left unmatched.

The chain combines TRBV19 with TRBJ2-7; 7 positions match TRBD2. The CDR3 has 14 amino acids. Germline assignment: CDR1 LNHDA and CDR2 SQIVND (reference sequence). V gave up 3 bases and J gave up 9 bases; unmatched junction bases: 11. CDR3 amino acids: CASSITGTTPLQYF. The CDR3 coding sequence is TGTGCCAGTAGTATTACCGGGACTACGCCGCTGCAGTACTTC.

J is TRBJ1-2 and V is TRBV7-2; D call uncertain. Germline V gene sequence: CDR1 SGHTA, CDR2 FQGNSA. V was shortened by 3 bases and J by 8 bases, with 19 bases between the two germline ends. The CDR3 is 15 residues long. The CDR3 DNA sequence: TGTGCCAGCAGCTTTAATGCGGCCAACCGAGGGGGCTACACCTTC. This codes for CASSFNAANRGGYTF.

The chain has TRBV7-6 and TRBJ2-2; tentatively, D is TRBD1 (5 bases). This CDR3 is 15 amino acids long. Germline V gives CDR1 SGHVS, CDR2 FNYEAQ. Trimming removed 2 bases at V and 6 bases at J, with 13 bases between. DNA for the CDR3: TGTGCCAGCAGCTTACTCCGCCCAGGGCCCGGGGAGCTGTTTTTT. Translated: CASSLLRPGPGELFF.

V is TRBV11-3 and J is TRBJ1-1; D might be TRBD1 (6 bases). Trimming left V 6 bases short and J 4 bases short, with 15 bases between. Germline CDR1 is SGHNT and CDR2 is YENEEA. CDR3 length equals 14 residues. Here the CDR3 DNA reads TGTGCCAGCAGGCACAGGGTTGATGGCACTGAAGCTTTCTTT. Translation: CASRHRVDGTEAFF.

This clone has just a few counts. This chain links TRBV7-9 with TRBJ2-1, with D perhaps matching TRBD2 (6 bases). The CDR3 contains 14 residues. Trimming left V 5 bases short and J 6 bases short, with 14 bases between. The V gene's germline CDR1 is SEHNR and CDR2 FQNEAQ (reference sequence). The CDR3 sequence: CASSPLGGLNEQFF. DNA of the CDR3: TGTGCCAGCAGCCCCCTCGGAGGGCTCAATGAGCAGTTCTTC.

The count of this clone is one. The CDR3 bases are TGTGCCACCAGCAGATCCCCCGGGGATGGGACATCAGGCTACACCTTC. Translated, it gives CATSRSPGDGTSGYTF. This chain connects TRBV15 to TRBJ1-2; D perhaps matches TRBD1 (6 bases). The germline CDR1 and CDR2 sequences are LNHNV and YYDKDF (reference sequence). V dropped 2 bases and J dropped 8 bases, with 21 bases sitting between them. The CDR3 has 16 amino acids.